This T cell receptor (beta chain) was sequenced during a study of T-cell reconstitution after alpha-beta-depleted transplantation in children. Study-wide findings and caveats: Two months or so post-transplant, alpha-beta T cells reportedly derived from several hundred expanded graft clones. Certain patients had high TCRbeta diversity at day 60, and it came from recipient T cells and thymic progenitors that survived. T-cell counts and diversity at one year post-transplant came mainly from newly produced T cells.

The ends lost 4 bases at V and 1 base at J; junction bases unmatched: 12. The CDR3 contains 17 residues. Unique molecular identifiers were built into the TCRbeta library. TCRdb re-derived calls from the PCR reads in MiXCR, one entry per CDR3 protein. Here the sample spans about 870,000 distinct CDR3 sequences, 15% to 20% being singletons. As for this clonotype: The antigen is not known.

The material was PBMCs, mostly from graft donor cells, obtained 360 days after TCRalphabeta/CD19-depleted stem cell transplant. This TCR was sampled from a male patient younger than 18 who had a stem cell transplant for acute lymphoblastic leukemia, so the T cells may come from the graft donor. The chain joins TRBV12-3 or TRBV12-4 to TRBJ1-1, with TRBD1 matching over 7 bases. CDR3 loop: CASSWPLRGLTNTEAFF. CDR3 nucleotide sequence: TGTGCCAGCAGTTGGCCACTGAGGGGGCTTACGAACACTGAAGCTTTCTTT.